What follows are 18 T cell receptor beta chains derived from one specimen sequenced in a study of cytomegalovirus exposure and HLA in healthy donors. The PCR made use of 60 Vbeta and 13 Jbeta primers. Using immunoSEQ multiplex PCR, the repertoire was profiled, and TCRdb retains in-frame clones only, with some absent. The data show 150,000 or so clones, with around two thirds seen just once and 1.6% held by the top ten. The sample comprised PBMCs. All receptors come from a woman aged 18-29 years in good health and CMV-seronegative.

As regards this clone: One end of the junction fails to match germline, which may point to a read error. The genes are TRBV7-7 and TRBJ2-1, with a weak D call TRBD2 (6 bases). Looked up from germline, CDR1 is SSHAT and CDR2 is FNYEAQ (reference sequence). This CDR3 region has 19 residues. CDR3 loop: CASSLEAIGGARSYNEQFF. The DNA of the CDR3 is TGTGCTAGCAGCTTAGAAGCAATCGGGGGAGCTCGCTCCTACAATGAGCAGTTCTTC.

This clone was counted once. The chain couples TRBV4-1 to TRBJ1-1; 7 positions match TRBD1. This CDR3 region has 19 residues. V gave up 2 bases and J gave up 4 bases; unmatched junction bases: 19. Germline lookup yields CDR1 MGHRA and CDR2 YSYEKL. The DNA for the CDR3 is TGCGCCAGCAGCCAACCCCGCGGGACAGTTCGGGAACTTGGCACTGAAGCTTTCTTT. Amino acid sequence: CASSQPRGTVRELGTEAFF.

On this clone: At one of its ends the junction is not consistent with the germline gene, which may arise from a read error. The rearrangement joins TRBV7-9 to TRBJ2-5; 12 nucleotides line up with TRBD2. Germline V lookup: CDR1 SEHNR, CDR2 FQNEAQ (reference sequence). The CDR3 length is 15 residues. The CDR3 coding sequence is TGTTCCAGCAGCCGAAGACTAGCGGGAGAAGAGACCCAGTACTTC. As protein: CSSSRRLAGEETQYF.

The chain is built from TRBV28 and TRBJ1-2; D not certain. The CDR3 length is 14 residues. V lost 4 bases to trimming and J lost 2 bases, with 11 bases between them. Germline V gene sequence: CDR1 MDHEN, CDR2 SYDVKM. The CDR3 DNA sequence: TGTGCCAGCAGTTCTCGGGGAGTGAACTATGGCTACACCTTC. This sequence encodes CASSSRGVNYGYTF.

The V gene is TRBV21-1, the J gene TRBJ2-7; the table's D gene call, TRBD2, was not cross checked with the DNA. TRBV21-1 is labeled a pseudogene. The CDR3 totals 14 residues. The CDR3 loop reads CASKPRLARCEQYV. The DNA of the CDR3 is TGTGCCAGCAAACCTCGATTAGCGAGGTGCGAGCAGTACGTC.

CDR3 DNA: TGTGCCAGCAGTTACTCTCTCCCTAATTCACCCCTCCACTTT. Encoded protein: CASSYSLPNSPLHF. V gene TRBV6-5 combines with J gene TRBJ1-6; no definite D call. The V end lost 0 bases, the J end lost 6 bases, and 6 bases lay between the germline ends. This CDR3 is built from 14 residues. The germline CDR1 and CDR2 sequences are MNHEY and SVGAGI.

This clone was recorded a few times. The V gene is TRBV28, the J gene TRBJ1-5; TRBD1 might be the D (6 bases). Germline CDR1 and CDR2: MDHEN and SYDVKM. V was trimmed by 3 bases and J by 1 base, leaving 10 bases between them. The CDR3 extends over 15 amino acids. CDR3 sequence (DNA): TGTGCCAGCAGTTTCAGGGGCGTAAGCAATCAGCCCCAGCATTTT. Protein product: CASSFRGVSNQPQHF.

CDR3 sequence reads: CASRPHLQGVGGYTF. CDR3 nucleotides: TGTGCCAGCAGACCGCACCTACAGGGGGTGGGAGGCTACACCTTC. This chain links TRBV6-6 with TRBJ1-2; 8 nucleotides align to TRBD1. V dropped 6 bases and J dropped 8; count of bases not matched to a gene: 14. From germline, CDR1 is MNHNY and CDR2 SVGAGI (reference sequence). The CDR3 is made up of 15 amino acids.

This clone was counted only a few times. The chain employs TRBV27 and TRBJ1-5; 10 nucleotides line up with TRBD1. V was pared by 2 bases and J by 6 bases, with 7 bases of the junction left unmatched. The V gene's germline CDR1 is MNHEY and CDR2 SMNVEV (reference sequence). The CDR3 has 16 amino acids. The CDR3 protein is CASSLKTGGGGQPQHF. CDR3 sequence (DNA): TGTGCCAGCAGTTTAAAGACAGGGGGCGGGGGTCAGCCCCAGCATTTT.

The chain joins TRBV18 to TRBJ1-4; 9 nucleotides align to TRBD1. V gave up 2 bases and J gave up 6 bases; unmatched junction bases: 4. Germline CDR1 KGHSH, CDR2 LQKENI. The CDR3 spans 15 residues. This chain's CDR3 is CASSPWDRDDEKLFF. DNA for the CDR3: TGTGCCAGCTCACCATGGGACAGGGATGATGAAAAACTGTTTTTT.

This rearrangement joins TRBV5-6 to TRBJ2-7; 8 bases fit TRBD2. CDR3 length: 14 residues. After removal of 4 bases from V and 5 bases from J, the junction contained 8 bases not matched to a gene. CDR1 and CDR2 from the germline V gene are SGHDT and YYEEEE. CDR3 protein: CASSHGLAANEQYV. The CDR3 DNA reads as TGTGCCAGCAGCCACGGACTAGCAGCCAACGAGCAGTACGTC.

As DNA, the CDR3 is TGTGCCAGCAGTTACTCGACCGGACAGGGTCGCCCTGAAGCTTTCTTT. Protein: CASSYSTGQGRPEAFF. The chain links TRBV6-5 to TRBJ1-1; 8 bases agree with TRBD1. This CDR3 has 16 residues. Losses at the gene ends were 0 bases for V and 6 bases for J; bases not matched to a gene: 9. CDR1 and CDR2 from the germline V gene are MNHEY and SVGAGI.

The chain has TRBV2 and TRBJ1-6; D remains unclear. CDR1 and CDR2 from the germline V gene are SNHLY and FYNNEI. This CDR3 comprises 13 residues. The V gene lost 6 bases and the J gene lost 6 bases, with 9 bases spanning the gap. The DNA of the CDR3 is TGTGCCAGCAGGGAGGGTCTTAATTCACCCCTCCACTTT. It encodes CASREGLNSPLHF.

DNA for the CDR3: TGTGCCAGCAGCCAAACCCGACAGAGTGAAAAACTGTTTTTT. It codes for CASSQTRQSEKLFF. V gene TRBV5-6 combines with J gene TRBJ1-4, with D possibly TRBD1 on 5 matching bases. V shed 4 bases and J shed 7 bases, with 14 bases lying between them. Germline values: CDR1 SGHDT, CDR2 YYEEEE. The CDR3 contains 14 residues.

The V call is TRBV4-1, the J call TRBJ1-5, with TRBD1 matching 8 bases. The V segment lost 5 bases and the J segment 6 bases; nucleotides outside the gene matches: 9. There are 15 residues in the CDR3. Germline values: CDR1 MGHRA, CDR2 YSYEKL. CDR3 region: CASSVRTGLGQPQHF. Here the CDR3 DNA reads TGCGCCAGCAGCGTTCGGACAGGGCTTGGTCAGCCCCAGCATTTT.

Remarks on this clone: One junction end does not reproduce the germline sequence, and a read error may be involved. The J gene is TRBJ1-2, the V gene TRBV7-6; the match to TRBD1 covers 12 bases. Per germline, CDR1 SGHVS and CDR2 FNYEAQ. CDR3 length: 14 residues. The CDR3 nucleotides read TGTGCCAGCAGCTTAGCAGGGACAGGGGGCGCGATCGCCTTC. Protein: CASSLAGTGGAIAF.

The CDR3 DNA sequence: TGTGCCAGCAGCTCCCGAGGATCTCAGCCCCAGCATTTT. Translation: CASSSRGSQPQHF. This chain uses TRBV7-2 with TRBJ1-5; no reliable D call. CDR3 size: 13 residues. CDR1 and CDR2 (germline): SGHTA, FQGNSA. The V end lost 4 bases, the J end lost 6 bases, and 10 bases lay between the germline ends.

The J gene is TRBJ1-1, the V gene TRBV19; D is possibly TRBD1 (5 bases). The CDR3 sequence is 14 residues long. V was clipped by 7 bases and J by 6 bases, with 18 bases between them. In germline, CDR1 is LNHDA, CDR2 SQIVND (reference sequence). The CDR3 sequence is CASNLQGLSAEAFF. CDR3 bases: TGTGCCAGTAATCTCCAGGGCCTGTCAGCTGAAGCTTTCTTT. Full variable domain (outside the CDR3, taken from reference TRBV19 and TRBJ1-1): DGGITQSPKYLFRKEGQNVTLSCEQNLNHDAMYWYRQDPGQGLRLIYYSQIVNDFQKGDIAEGYSVSREKKESFPLTVTSAQKNPTAFYLCASNLQGLSAEAFFGQGTRLTVV.